The source of this TCR beta chain is a study of T cells in Graves' hyperthyroidism and ophthalmopathy. Study observations and caveats: Most thyroid clonotypes with frequency above 0.001 were detected in blood.

RNA transcripts provided the source from which TCR beta CDR3 regions were amplified. First-round RT-PCR of the TCR CDR3 relied on the HTBI primer set. TCRdb independently ran MiXCR on the multiplex PCR reads; one entry per CDR3 protein. The data show fewer than 500,000 distinct CDR3 sequences, around 15% seen once. Germline CDR1 DFQATT, CDR2 SNEGSKA (reference sequence). V lost 1 base to trimming and J lost 11 bases, with 7 bases between them. There are 10 residues in the CDR3. A note on this clonotype: Its antigen is not identified.

The J gene is TRBJ2-3, the V gene TRBV20-1; the D gene is possibly TRBD2 (6 bases). This receptor was taken from a woman aged 30 to 39 with Graves' ophthalmopathy. The material sequenced was blood. Here the CDR3 DNA reads TGCAGTGCTAGAGGGGGGGTGCAGTATTTT. Protein: CSARGGVQYF.